Presented here are 23 T cell receptor beta chains from one specimen sequenced in a study of T-cell memory formation after mild COVID-19. A single record per CDR3 protein comes from TCRdb applying MiXCR to the 5' RACE reads. The sample comprises about 350,000 distinct CDR3 sequences, around 15% of which are singletons, and about a fifth rests with the top ten. Sequencing input: PBMCs or a T cell subset sorted from them (not recorded which). The receptors were gathered from a man in his late teens or twenties who had mild COVID-19 (a few samples of this study predate the infection). Cell type and time point are not known.

The rearrangement links TRBV7-2 to TRBJ2-5; D is possibly TRBD1 (5 bases). The CDR3 is 15 amino acids. V lost 5 bases and J 5 bases, leaving 18 bases between the germline ends. Germline V gene sequence: CDR1 SGHTA, CDR2 FQGNSA. Here the CDR3 reads CASSPRTQLWETQYF. The CDR3 coding sequence is TGTGCCAGCAGCCCGCGGACACAGCTATGGGAGACCCAGTACTTC.

V usage is TRBV6-2 or TRBV6-3 and J usage is TRBJ2-7; no clear D. Per the germline V gene, CDR1 is MNHEY and CDR2 is SVGEGT. V was trimmed by 2 bases and J by 6 bases, leaving 11 bases between them. The CDR3 has 13 amino acids. In nucleotides, the CDR3 is TGTGCCAGCAGTTACAGAGATCTTGTCGAGCAGTACTTC. It translates to CASSYRDLVEQYF.

The genes are TRBV5-1 and TRBJ2-5; perhaps TRBD1 as D (6 bases). Germline V lookup: CDR1 SGHRS, CDR2 YFSETQ. This CDR3 has 14 amino acids. Written as DNA, the CDR3 is TGCGCGACGTCAGGGGCAGGTTGGCAAGAGACCCAGTACTTC. It is translated as CATSGAGWQETQYF.

In its sample, this clonotype was seen a few times. V gene TRBV3-1 combines with J gene TRBJ1-1; D uncertain. Between the trimmed V and J ends, which lost 0 bases and 1 base, there was a span of 6 bases. Germline V gene sequence: CDR1 LGHDT, CDR2 YNNKEL (reference sequence). The CDR3 has 14 amino acids. DNA for the CDR3: TGTGCCAGCAGCCAAGATTGGGAGAACACTGAAGCTTTCTTT. Its protein product is CASSQDWENTEAFF.

This clonotype was seen only a few times. V usage is TRBV4-1 and J usage is TRBJ1-2; a possible D gene is TRBD1 (6 bases). Germline V gives CDR1 MGHRA, CDR2 YSYEKL. The CDR3 is made up of 16 amino acids. V lost 0 bases to trimming and J lost 3 bases, with 14 bases between them. CDR3: CASSQDRVQGYYGYTF. Here the CDR3 DNA reads TGCGCCAGCAGCCAAGATCGAGTACAGGGCTACTATGGCTACACCTTC.

In its sample, this clonotype was seen many times. The chain uses TRBV20-1 and TRBJ1-1; unclear D gene. V was pared by 7 bases and J by 1 base, with 13 bases between. CDR1 is DFQATT, CDR2 SNEGSKA, per germline (reference sequence). The CDR3 covers 13 residues. DNA for the CDR3: TGCAGTGTGAATGTGGGCGCGAACACTGAAGCTTTCTTT. This translates into CSVNVGANTEAFF.

This chain links TRBV4-3 with TRBJ1-5, with unresolved D. Looked up from germline, CDR1 is LGHNA and CDR2 is YSLEER. V lost 0 bases and J 6 bases, leaving 9 bases between the germline ends. The CDR3 runs to 14 residues. The CDR3 bases are TGCGCCAGCAGCCAAGAGGCCAGTGTTCAGCCCCAGCATTTT. Translation: CASSQEASVQPQHF.

As DNA, the CDR3 is TGTGCCAGCAGCTTAGTCGGGACAGGGAGCACAGATACGCAGTATTTT. This sequence encodes CASSLVGTGSTDTQYF. The chain joins TRBV7-2 to TRBJ2-3; 9 positions agree with TRBD1. V trimming: 1 base; J trimming: 0 bases; junction bases outside the gene matches: 2. The CDR3 runs 16 residues. Germline-derived CDR1 and CDR2 are SGHTA and FQGNSA.

This clonotype was seen only a few times. This chain uses TRBV6-5 with TRBJ2-3; TRBD2 matches at 14 bases. CDR1 MNHEY and CDR2 SVGAGI come from the germline V gene. V trimming: 5 bases; J trimming: 5 bases; junction bases outside the gene matches: 0. This CDR3 spans 14 amino acids. The CDR3 loop reads CASSGLAGGDTQYF. The CDR3 region has the DNA TGTGCCAGCAGTGGACTAGCGGGGGGAGATACGCAGTATTTT.

The chain combines TRBV10-2 with TRBJ1-5; D possibly corresponds to TRBD1 (5 bases). The ends were cut back, 4 bases at V and 0 bases at J, with 10 bases in the middle. CDR3 length: 15 amino acids. From germline, CDR1 is WSHSY and CDR2 SAAADI. DNA for the CDR3: TGCGCCAGCAGTGGGCCAGGGCTTAGCAATCAGCCCCAGCATTTT. Its protein is CASSGPGLSNQPQHF.

A few counts support this clonotype. This rearrangement joins TRBV27 to TRBJ2-7; TRBD2 might be the D (5 bases). CDR3 size: 14 residues. The V end was cut by 3 bases, the J end by 2 bases, with 11 bases between. Per germline, CDR1 MNHEY and CDR2 SMNVEV (reference sequence). CDR3 region: CASSFSGIPYEQYF. The CDR3 DNA is TGTGCCAGCAGTTTCTCGGGAATTCCCTACGAGCAGTACTTC.

The chain carries TRBV4-1 and TRBJ2-1; 8 bases fit TRBD2. V was clipped by 4 bases and J by 6 bases; unmatched bases: 14. Germline CDR1 is MGHRA and CDR2 is YSYEKL. The CDR3 loop spans 17 amino acids. The DNA of the CDR3 is TGCGCCAGCAGCCGCGGGGGTATAGCGGGGCTAGGCAATGAGCAGTTCTTC. Translation gives CASSRGGIAGLGNEQFF.

The V gene is TRBV2, the J gene TRBJ1-1, with a weak D call TRBD1 (5 bases). Germline V lookup: CDR1 SNHLY, CDR2 FYNNEI. The CDR3 contains 14 residues. V was cut by 2 bases and J by 5 bases, with 12 bases left in between. The CDR3 nucleotides are TGTGCCAGCAGTGAACGGGCAGGGCGTACTGAAGCTTTCTTT. Residues: CASSERAGRTEAFF.

At least ten counts were recorded for this clonotype. V usage is TRBV7-9 and J usage is TRBJ1-2; D gene unclear. This CDR3 is built from 11 residues. Trimming took off 1 base at V and 7 bases at J, with 4 bases between the two ends. Germline V gene data show CDR1 as SEHNR and CDR2 as FQNEAQ (reference sequence). The CDR3 reads CASSLDVGYTF. In nucleotides, the CDR3 is TGTGCCAGCAGCTTAGATGTTGGCTACACCTTC.

This clonotype was found a few times. The rearrangement joins TRBV5-1 to TRBJ2-5; possible D gene TRBD2, 7 bases. The CDR3 is 13 residues long. Trimming removed 4 bases from V and 3 bases from J, with 10 bases in between. Germline V gene lookup returns CDR1 SGHRS and CDR2 YFSETQ. In nucleotides, the CDR3 is TGCGCCAGCAGCGGGGGGGCAAAAGAGACCCAGTACTTC. Its protein product is CASSGGAKETQYF.

This chain joins TRBV24-1 and TRBJ2-5; D may be TRBD1 or TRBD2 (6 bases each). CDR3 length: 17 residues. Trimming removed 0 bases at V and 3 bases at J, with 16 bases between. Germline V gene sequence: CDR1 KGHDR, CDR2 SFDVKD. CDR3 in DNA: TGTGCCACCAGTGATTTGCGTTCGGGGGCCGGAGAAGAGACCCAGTACTTC. This codes for CATSDLRSGAGEETQYF.

V is TRBV5-5 and J is TRBJ2-6; TRBD1 matches at 7 bases. Losses at the gene ends were 3 bases for V and 2 bases for J; bases not matched to a gene: 2. This CDR3 has 15 amino acids. Per germline, CDR1 SGHKS and CDR2 YYEKEE (reference sequence). Here the CDR3 reads CASSSGTAGANVLTF. CDR3 in DNA: TGTGCCAGCAGCTCCGGGACAGCTGGGGCCAACGTCCTGACTTTC.

This clonotype was seen a few times. The chain couples TRBV2 to TRBJ2-3, with 13 bases matching TRBD2. Germline V gene sequence: CDR1 SNHLY, CDR2 FYNNEI. Unmatched junction bases numbered 2, after V lost 5 bases and J lost 6 bases. There are 14 residues in the CDR3. The CDR3 DNA sequence: TGTGCCAGCAGTAAGACTAGCGGGGGGGATACGCAGTATTTT. This sequence encodes CASSKTSGGDTQYF. Using reference TRBV2 and TRBJ2-3 for the parts outside the CDR3, the full variable domain is EPEVTQTPSHQVTQMGQEVILRCVPISNHLYFYWYRQILGQKVEFLVSFYNNEISEKSEIFDDQFSVERPDGSNFTLKIRSTKLEDSAMYFCASSKTSGGDTQYFGPGTRLTVL.

This clonotype turned up a few times. The chain uses TRBV15 and TRBJ1-5; D is unresolved. CDR3 size: 16 residues. Trimming removed 3 bases from V and 0 bases from J, with 12 bases in between. Germline lookup yields CDR1 LNHNV and CDR2 YYDKDF (reference sequence). This CDR3 is CATSRDGLHSNQPQHF. In DNA, the CDR3 is TGTGCCACCAGCAGGGACGGCCTACATAGCAATCAGCCCCAGCATTTT.

J is TRBJ2-1 and V is TRBV7-9; TRBD1 matches 9 bases. Losses at the gene ends were 5 bases for V and 10 bases for J; bases not matched to a gene: 9. This CDR3 region has 14 residues. Germline V gives CDR1 SEHNR, CDR2 FQNEAQ (reference sequence). Here the CDR3 reads CASSPRTGTGEQFF. As DNA, the CDR3 is TGTGCCAGCAGCCCGCGGACAGGGACAGGGGAGCAGTTCTTC.

This clonotype was counted between two and nine times. The rearrangement links TRBV5-6 to TRBJ2-3; a possible D gene is TRBD1 (6 bases). This CDR3 is built from 13 residues. Trimming took off 2 bases at V and 5 bases at J, with 9 bases between the two ends. CDR1 and CDR2 from the germline V gene are SGHDT and YYEEEE. The CDR3 loop is CASSLPGEDTQYF. CDR3 in DNA: TGTGCCAGCAGCTTACCAGGGGAAGATACGCAGTATTTT.

This clonotype was seen more than once but under ten times. The V call is TRBV7-9, the J call TRBJ2-3, with 9 bases aligning to TRBD1. The V segment lost 0 bases and the J segment 0 bases; nucleotides outside the gene matches: 4. The CDR3 spans 17 residues. The V gene's germline CDR1 is SEHNR and CDR2 FQNEAQ (reference sequence). This chain's CDR3 is CASSLASGQGSTDTQYF. The CDR3 bases are TGTGCCAGCAGCTTAGCCTCGGGACAGGGTAGCACAGATACGCAGTATTTT.

There are a few counts of this clonotype. The chain recombines TRBV4-3 with TRBJ2-1; D is possibly TRBD2 (6 bases). Germline CDR1 is LGHNA and CDR2 is YSLEER. V was shortened by 0 bases and J by 8 bases, with 14 bases between the two germline ends. The CDR3 has 15 amino acids. CDR3 protein: CASSQEALRGDEQFF. CDR3 bases: TGCGCCAGCAGCCAAGAGGCCCTGCGGGGTGATGAGCAGTTCTTC.